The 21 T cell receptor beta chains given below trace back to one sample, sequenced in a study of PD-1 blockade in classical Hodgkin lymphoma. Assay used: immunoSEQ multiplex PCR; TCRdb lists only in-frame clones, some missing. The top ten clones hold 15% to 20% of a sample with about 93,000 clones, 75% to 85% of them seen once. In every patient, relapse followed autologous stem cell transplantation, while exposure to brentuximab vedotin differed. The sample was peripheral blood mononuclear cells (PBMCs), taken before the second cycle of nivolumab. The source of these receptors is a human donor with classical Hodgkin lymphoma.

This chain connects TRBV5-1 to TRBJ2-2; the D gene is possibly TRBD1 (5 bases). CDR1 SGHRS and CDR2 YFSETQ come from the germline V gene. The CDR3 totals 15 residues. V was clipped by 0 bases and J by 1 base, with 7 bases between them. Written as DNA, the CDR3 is TGCGCCAGCAGCTTGGGACAGCTGAACACCGGGGAGCTGTTTTTT. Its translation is CASSLGQLNTGELFF.

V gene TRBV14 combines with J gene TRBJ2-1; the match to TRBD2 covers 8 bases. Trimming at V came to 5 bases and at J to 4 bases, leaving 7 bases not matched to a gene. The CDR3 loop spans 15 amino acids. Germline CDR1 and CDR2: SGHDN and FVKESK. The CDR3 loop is CASSLLGGAYNEQFF. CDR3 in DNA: TGTGCCAGCAGCTTGCTCGGGGGGGCATACAATGAGCAGTTCTTC.

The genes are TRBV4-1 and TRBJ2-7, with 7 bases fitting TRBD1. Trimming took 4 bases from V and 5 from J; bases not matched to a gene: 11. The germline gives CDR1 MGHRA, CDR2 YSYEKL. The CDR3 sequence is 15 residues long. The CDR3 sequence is CASSRLPTGTDEQYF. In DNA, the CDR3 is TGCGCCAGCAGCCGCCTGCCGACAGGGACAGACGAGCAGTACTTC.

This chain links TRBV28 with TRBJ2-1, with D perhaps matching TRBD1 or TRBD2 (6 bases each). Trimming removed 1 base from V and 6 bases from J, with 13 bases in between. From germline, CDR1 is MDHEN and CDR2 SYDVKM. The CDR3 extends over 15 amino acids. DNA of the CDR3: TGTGCCAGCAGTTTATTGGGGGGCACGGGCAATGAGCAGTTCTTC. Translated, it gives CASSLLGGTGNEQFF. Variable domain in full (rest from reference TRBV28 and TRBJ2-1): DVKVTQSSRYLVKRTGEKVFLECVQDMDHENMFWYRQDPGLGLRLIYFSYDVKMKEKGDIPEGYSVSREKKERFSLILESASTNQTSMYLCASSLLGGTGNEQFFGPGTRLTVL.

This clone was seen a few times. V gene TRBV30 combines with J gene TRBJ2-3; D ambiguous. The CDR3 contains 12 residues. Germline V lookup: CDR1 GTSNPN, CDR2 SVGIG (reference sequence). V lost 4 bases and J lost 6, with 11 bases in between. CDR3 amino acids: CAWKPVQDTQYF. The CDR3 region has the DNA TGTGCCTGGAAGCCGGTCCAGGATACGCAGTATTTT.

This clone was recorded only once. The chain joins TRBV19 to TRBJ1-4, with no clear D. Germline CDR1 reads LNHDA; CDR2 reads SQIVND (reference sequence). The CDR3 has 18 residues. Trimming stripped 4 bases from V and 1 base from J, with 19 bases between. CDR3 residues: CASSRAAISTVTNEKLFF. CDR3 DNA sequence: TGTGCCAGTAGTAGGGCGGCGATCTCGACGGTAACTAATGAAAAACTGTTTTTT.

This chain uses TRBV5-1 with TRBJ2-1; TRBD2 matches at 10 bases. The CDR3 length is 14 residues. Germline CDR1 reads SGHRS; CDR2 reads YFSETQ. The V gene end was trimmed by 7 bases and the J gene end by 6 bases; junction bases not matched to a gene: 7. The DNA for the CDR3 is TGCGCCAGCGGCCTAGCGGGAGATTTCAATGAGCAGTTCTTC. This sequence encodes CASGLAGDFNEQFF.

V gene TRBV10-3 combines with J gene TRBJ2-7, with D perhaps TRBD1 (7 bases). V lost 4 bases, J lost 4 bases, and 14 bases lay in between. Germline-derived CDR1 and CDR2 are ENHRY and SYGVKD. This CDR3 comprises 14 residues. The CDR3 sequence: CAISGRGLTYEQYF. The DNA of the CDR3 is TGTGCCATCAGTGGGAGGGGGCTCACTTACGAGCAGTACTTC.

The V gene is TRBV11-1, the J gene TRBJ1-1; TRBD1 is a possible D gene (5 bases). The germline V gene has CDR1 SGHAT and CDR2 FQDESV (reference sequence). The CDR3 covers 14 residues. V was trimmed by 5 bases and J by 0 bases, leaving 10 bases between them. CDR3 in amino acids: CASSPSRVNTEAFF. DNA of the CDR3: TGTGCCAGCAGCCCCTCCAGGGTGAACACTGAAGCTTTCTTT.

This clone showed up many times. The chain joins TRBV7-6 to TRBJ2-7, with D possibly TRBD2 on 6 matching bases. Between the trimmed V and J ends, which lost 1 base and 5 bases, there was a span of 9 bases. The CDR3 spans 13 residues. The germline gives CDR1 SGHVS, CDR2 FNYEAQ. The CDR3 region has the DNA TGTGCCAGCAGCTTAGACTGGAGGGACGAGCAGTACTTC. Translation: CASSLDWRDEQYF. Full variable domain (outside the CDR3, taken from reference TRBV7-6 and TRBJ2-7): GAGVSQSPRYKVTKRGQDVALRCDPISGHVSLYWYRQALGQGPEFLTYFNYEAQQDKSGLPNDRFSAERPEGSISTLTIQRTEQRDSAMYRCASSLDWRDEQYFGPGTRLTVT.

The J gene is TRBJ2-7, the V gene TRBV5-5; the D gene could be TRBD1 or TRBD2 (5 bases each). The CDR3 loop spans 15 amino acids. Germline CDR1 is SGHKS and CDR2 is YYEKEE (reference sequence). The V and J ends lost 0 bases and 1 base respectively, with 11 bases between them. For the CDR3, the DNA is TGTGCCAGCAGCTTGGGGGGGACGTATTCCTACGAGCAGTACTTC. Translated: CASSLGGTYSYEQYF.

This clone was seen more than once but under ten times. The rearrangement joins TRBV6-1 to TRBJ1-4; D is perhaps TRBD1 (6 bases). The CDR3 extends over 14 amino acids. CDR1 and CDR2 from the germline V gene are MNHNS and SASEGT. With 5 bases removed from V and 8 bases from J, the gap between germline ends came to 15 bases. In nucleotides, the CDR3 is TGTGCCAGCAGTAAAAAGGGGGAGGGCGAAAAACTGTTTTTT. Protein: CASSKKGEGEKLFF.

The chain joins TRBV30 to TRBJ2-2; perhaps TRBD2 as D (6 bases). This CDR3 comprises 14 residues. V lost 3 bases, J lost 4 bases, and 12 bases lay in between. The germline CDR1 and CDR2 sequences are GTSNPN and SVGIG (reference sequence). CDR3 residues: CAWSGSEITGELFF. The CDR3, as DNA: TGTGCCTGGAGCGGGAGCGAAATCACCGGGGAGCTGTTTTTT.

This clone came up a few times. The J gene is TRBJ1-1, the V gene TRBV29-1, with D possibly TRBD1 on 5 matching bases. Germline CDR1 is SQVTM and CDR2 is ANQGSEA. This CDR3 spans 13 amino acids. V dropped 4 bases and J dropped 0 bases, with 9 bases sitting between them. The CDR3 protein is CSVVGAMNTEAFF. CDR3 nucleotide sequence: TGCAGCGTTGTCGGGGCTATGAACACTGAAGCTTTCTTT.

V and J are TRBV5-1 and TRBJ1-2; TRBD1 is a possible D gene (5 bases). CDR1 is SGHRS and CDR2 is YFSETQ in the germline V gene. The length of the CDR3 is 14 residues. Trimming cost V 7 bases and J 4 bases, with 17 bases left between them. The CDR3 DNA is TGCGCCAGCGCTCGGGAGGGACCGATCTATGGCTACACCTTC. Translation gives CASAREGPIYGYTF.

The CDR3 protein is CASSPPGRGLGEKLFF. The CDR3 DNA sequence: TGTGCCAGCAGTCCCCCTGGGCGGGGGCTGGGGGAAAAACTGTTTTTT. The chain couples TRBV28 to TRBJ1-4, with D possibly TRBD1 on 6 matching bases. V was cut by 5 bases and J by 8 bases, with 21 bases left in between. The CDR3 has 16 residues. Germline lookup yields CDR1 MDHEN and CDR2 SYDVKM.

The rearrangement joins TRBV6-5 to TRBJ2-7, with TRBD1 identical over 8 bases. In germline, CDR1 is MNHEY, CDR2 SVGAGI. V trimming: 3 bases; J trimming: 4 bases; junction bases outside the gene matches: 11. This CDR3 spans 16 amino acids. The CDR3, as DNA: TGTGCCAGCAGTTATCAAGCTCAGGGGGCTCTGTACGAGCAGTACTTC. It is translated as CASSYQAQGALYEQYF.

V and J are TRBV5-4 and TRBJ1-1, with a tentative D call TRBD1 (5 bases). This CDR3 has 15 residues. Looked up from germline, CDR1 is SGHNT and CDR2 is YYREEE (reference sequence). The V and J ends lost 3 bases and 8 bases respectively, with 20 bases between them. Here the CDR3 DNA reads TGTGCCAGCAGCTCCGGGACGCCTGCTTTAGGGGAAGCTTTCTTT. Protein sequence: CASSSGTPALGEAFF. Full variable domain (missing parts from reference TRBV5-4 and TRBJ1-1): ETGVTQSPTHLIKTRGQQVTLRCSSQSGHNTVSWYQQALGQGPQFIFQYYREEENGRGNFPPRFSGLQFPNYSSELNVNALELDDSALYLCASSSGTPALGEAFFGQGTRLTVV.

DNA of the CDR3: TGTGCCAGCAGCCCCGGAAGGGCTTGGGCTGAAGCTTTCTTT. Its protein is CASSPGRAWAEAFF. The chain has TRBV6-6 and TRBJ1-1; D unresolved. Germline CDR1 reads MNHNY; CDR2 reads SVGAGI (reference sequence). V lost 6 bases, J lost 6 bases, and 17 bases lay in between. CDR3 length: 14 amino acids.

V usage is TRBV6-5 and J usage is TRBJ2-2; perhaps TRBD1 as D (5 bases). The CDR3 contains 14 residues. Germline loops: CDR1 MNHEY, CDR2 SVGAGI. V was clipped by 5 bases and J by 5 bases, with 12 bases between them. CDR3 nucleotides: TGTGCCAGCAGTCTAGGGGCAGTTACCGGGGAGCTGTTTTTT. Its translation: CASSLGAVTGELFF.

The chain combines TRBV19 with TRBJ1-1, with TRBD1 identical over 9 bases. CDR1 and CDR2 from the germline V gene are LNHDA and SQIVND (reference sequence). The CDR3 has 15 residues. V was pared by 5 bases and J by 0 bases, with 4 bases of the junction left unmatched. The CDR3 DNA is TGTGCCAGTAGTTTTACAGGGGGCATGAACACTGAAGCTTTCTTT. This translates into CASSFTGGMNTEAFF.